Listed below are T cell receptor beta chains from one sample, sequenced in a study of T cell repertoires in cytomegalovirus infection. TCRdb called the reads again in MiXCR, with one record for every CDR3 protein. The data hold around 450,000 distinct CDR3 sequences, with about 33% observed a single time. Input material: PBMCs. Receptors originate from a human donor in good health (CMV status not recorded). Some clones in this sample may be carry-over from other donors' samples. Both conserved end residues are part of each CDR3. The D gene is left open where the match is weak.

cdr3_length,v_call,d_call,j_call,cdr3_aa
14,TRBV29-1,.,TRBJ1-2,CSVPPGRANYGYTF
15,TRBV5-5,.,TRBJ2-1,CASSTQGTSYNEQFF
15,TRBV7-2,.,TRBJ1-1,CASSLVIAGNTEAFF
15,TRBV9,.,TRBJ2-5,CASSVGRVDQETQYF
12,TRBV11-1,.,TRBJ2-7,CASSSESYEQYF
13,TRBV11-2,.,TRBJ2-7,CASSLGGLREQYF
14,TRBV20-1,.,TRBJ2-3,CSARDDRNTDTQYF
15,TRBV15,TRBD2,TRBJ2-7,CATSRDRGVAWEQYF
15,TRBV23-1,.,TRBJ2-6,CASSQEGSVANVLTF
16,TRBV7-8,.,TRBJ2-5,CASSQIGRGIQETQYF
15,TRBV12-3/TRBV12-4,.,TRBJ1-4,CASRLRGGVGEKLFF
13,TRBV7-3,.,TRBJ1-1,CASSNGVGSEAFF
12,TRBV7-6,.,TRBJ2-2,CASSLVPGELFF
15,TRBV7-6,TRBD1,TRBJ2-5,CASSSSGQGRETQYF
11,TRBV7-8,.,TRBJ2-2,CASVGRRELFF
15,TRBV20-1,.,TRBJ2-4,CSASDQFLAKNIQYF
10,TRBV20-1,.,TRBJ2-3,CSARTPTQYF
15,TRBV19,.,TRBJ1-4,CASKEARPRGEKLFF
16,TRBV2,.,TRBJ2-2,CASSENSRQGAGELFF
13,TRBV6-4,.,TRBJ1-6,CASSDSPKSPLHF
13,TRBV11-3,.,TRBJ2-2,CASSLDFPGELFF
11,TRBV29-1,.,TRBJ2-1,CSVDPMNEQFF
10,TRBV19,.,TRBJ1-1,CASWGVRAFF
14,TRBV7-8,TRBD1,TRBJ1-5,CASSIGQGYQPQHF
17,TRBV5-1,.,TRBJ2-1,CASSLAMGSGSYNEQFF
16,TRBV7-8,TRBD2,TRBJ2-1,CASRTGTSGNYNEQFF
17,TRBV28,TRBD1,TRBJ1-5,CASSLFRGKMSNQPQHF
14,TRBV12-3/TRBV12-4,.,TRBJ2-2,CASRQRQYTGELFF
13,TRBV6-2/TRBV6-3,.,TRBJ2-1,CASSGHFYNEQFF